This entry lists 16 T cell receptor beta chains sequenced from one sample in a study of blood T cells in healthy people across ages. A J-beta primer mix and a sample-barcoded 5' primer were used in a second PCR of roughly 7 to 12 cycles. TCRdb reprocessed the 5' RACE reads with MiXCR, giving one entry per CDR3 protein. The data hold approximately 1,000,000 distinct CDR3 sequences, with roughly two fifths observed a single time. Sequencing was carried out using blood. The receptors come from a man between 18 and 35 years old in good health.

For the CDR3, the DNA is TGTGCCAGCAGCTATGATCAGGCCCCTGGAAACACCATATATTTT. Its protein product is CASSYDQAPGNTIYF. V is TRBV5-5 and J is TRBJ1-3; D is undetermined. This CDR3 is 15 amino acids long. Germline values: CDR1 SGHKS, CDR2 YYEKEE (reference sequence). V was shortened by 3 bases and J by 2 bases, with 12 bases between the two germline ends.

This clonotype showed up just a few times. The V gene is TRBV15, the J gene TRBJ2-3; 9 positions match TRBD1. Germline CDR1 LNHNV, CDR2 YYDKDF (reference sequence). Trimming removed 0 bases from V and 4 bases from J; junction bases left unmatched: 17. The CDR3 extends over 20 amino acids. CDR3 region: CATSRDLSGGRDREPDTQYF. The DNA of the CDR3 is TGTGCCACCAGCAGAGATCTTTCGGGGGGACGGGACAGGGAACCAGATACGCAGTATTTT.

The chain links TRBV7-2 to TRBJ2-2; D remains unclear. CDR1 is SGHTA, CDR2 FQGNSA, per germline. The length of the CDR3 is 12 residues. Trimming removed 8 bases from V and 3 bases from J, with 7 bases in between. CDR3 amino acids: CASHRDTGELFF. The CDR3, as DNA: TGTGCCAGCCATAGGGACACCGGGGAGCTGTTTTTT.

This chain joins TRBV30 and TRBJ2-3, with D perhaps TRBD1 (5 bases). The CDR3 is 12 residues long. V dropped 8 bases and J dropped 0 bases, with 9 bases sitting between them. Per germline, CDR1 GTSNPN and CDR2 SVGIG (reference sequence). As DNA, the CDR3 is TGTGCCGTACACAGGAGCACAGATACGCAGTATTTT. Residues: CAVHRSTDTQYF.

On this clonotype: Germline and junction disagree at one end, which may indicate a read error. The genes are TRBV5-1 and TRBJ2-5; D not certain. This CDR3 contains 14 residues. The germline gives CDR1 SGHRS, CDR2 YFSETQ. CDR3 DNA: TGCGCCGGCAGCTTGGGTACAGCTTACAATGAGCAGTACTTC. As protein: CAGSLGTAYNEQYF.

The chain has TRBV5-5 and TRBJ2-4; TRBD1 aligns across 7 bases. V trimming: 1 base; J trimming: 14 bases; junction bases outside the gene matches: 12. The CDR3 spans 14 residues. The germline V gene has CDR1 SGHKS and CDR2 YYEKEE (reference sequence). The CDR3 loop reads CASSLYSLDGQEYF. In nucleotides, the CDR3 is TGTGCCAGCAGCTTGTATTCGCTTGATGGACAGGAGTACTTC.

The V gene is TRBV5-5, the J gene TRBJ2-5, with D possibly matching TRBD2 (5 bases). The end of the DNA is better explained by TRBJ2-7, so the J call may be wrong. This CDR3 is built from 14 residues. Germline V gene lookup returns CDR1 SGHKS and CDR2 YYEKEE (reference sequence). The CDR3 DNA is TGTGCCAGCAGCTTGGGAGGACTCCCCTACGAGCAGTACTTC. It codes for CASSLGGLPYEQYF.

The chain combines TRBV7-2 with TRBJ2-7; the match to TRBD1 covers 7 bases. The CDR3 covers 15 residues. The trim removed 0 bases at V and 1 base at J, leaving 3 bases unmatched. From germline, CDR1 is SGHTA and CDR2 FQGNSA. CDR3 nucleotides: TGTGCCAGCAGCTTAGCCAACAGGGGATCCTACGAGCAGTACTTC. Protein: CASSLANRGSYEQYF.

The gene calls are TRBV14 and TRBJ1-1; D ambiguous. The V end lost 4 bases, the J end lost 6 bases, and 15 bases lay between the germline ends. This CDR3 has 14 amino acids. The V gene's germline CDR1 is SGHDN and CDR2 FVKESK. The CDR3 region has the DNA TGTGCCAGCAGCCCGAGCCTGGACCGCGCTGAAGCTTTCTTT. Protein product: CASSPSLDRAEAFF.

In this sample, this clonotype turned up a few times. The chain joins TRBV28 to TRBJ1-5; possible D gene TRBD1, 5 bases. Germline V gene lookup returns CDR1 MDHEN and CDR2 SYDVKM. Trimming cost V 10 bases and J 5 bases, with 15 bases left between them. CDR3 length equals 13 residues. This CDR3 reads CATSGGVDQPQHF. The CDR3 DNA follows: TGTGCCACCTCTGGAGGGGTAGATCAGCCCCAGCATTTT.

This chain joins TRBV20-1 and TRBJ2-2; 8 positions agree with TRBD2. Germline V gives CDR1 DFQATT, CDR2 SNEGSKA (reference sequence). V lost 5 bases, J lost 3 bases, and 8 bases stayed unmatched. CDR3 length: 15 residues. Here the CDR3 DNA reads TGCAGTGCTGCAGAGCGGGGGCCTTACACCGGGGAGCTGTTTTTT. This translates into CSAAERGPYTGELFF.

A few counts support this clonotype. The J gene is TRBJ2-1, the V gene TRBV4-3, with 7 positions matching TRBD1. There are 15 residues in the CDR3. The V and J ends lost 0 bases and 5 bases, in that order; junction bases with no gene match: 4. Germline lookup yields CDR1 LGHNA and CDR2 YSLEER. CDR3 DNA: TGCGCCAGCAGCCAAGATTGGGACAGTCACAATGAGCAGTTCTTC. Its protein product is CASSQDWDSHNEQFF.

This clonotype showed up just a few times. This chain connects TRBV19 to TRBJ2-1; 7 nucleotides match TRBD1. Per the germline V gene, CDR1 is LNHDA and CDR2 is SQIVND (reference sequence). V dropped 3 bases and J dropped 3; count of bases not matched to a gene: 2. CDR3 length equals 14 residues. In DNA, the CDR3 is TGTGCCAGTAGTATTGGACAGGACTACAATGAGCAGTTCTTC. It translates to CASSIGQDYNEQFF.

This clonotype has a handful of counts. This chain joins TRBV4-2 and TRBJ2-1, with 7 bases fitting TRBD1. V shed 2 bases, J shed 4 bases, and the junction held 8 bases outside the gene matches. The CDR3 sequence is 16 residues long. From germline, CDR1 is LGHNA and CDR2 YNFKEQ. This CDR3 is CASSQSQGDKYNEQFF. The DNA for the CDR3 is TGTGCCAGCAGCCAAAGTCAGGGGGACAAATACAATGAGCAGTTCTTC.

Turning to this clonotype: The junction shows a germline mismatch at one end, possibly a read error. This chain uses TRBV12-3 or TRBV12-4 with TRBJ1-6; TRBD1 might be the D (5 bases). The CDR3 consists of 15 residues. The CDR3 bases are TGTGCCGCTAGCCGGGGGTCCAGGAGTGATTCACCCCCCCACTTT. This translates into CAASRGSRSDSPPHF.

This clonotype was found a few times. The DNA of the CDR3 is TGTGCCAGCAGCGCGGGGACAGCTGGGGCCAACGTCCTGACTTTC. Amino acid sequence: CASSAGTAGANVLTF. This chain connects TRBV9 to TRBJ2-6; 7 positions agree with TRBD1. V lost 3 bases and J lost 2; bases outside the gene matches: 2. In germline, CDR1 is SGDLS, CDR2 YYNGEE. This CDR3 has 15 residues.